Each of the 12 T cell receptor beta chains below was sequenced from the same sample in a study of T cell clusters in autoimmune cytopenias. About 37,500 genome equivalents of blood DNA were amplified for TRB. One tube held mixed TRB-A and TRB-B primer pools for touch-down PCR. TCRdb re-called the multiplex PCR reads and shows each CDR3 protein once, DNA omitted. Here the sample table reports about 15,000 distinct CDR3 sequences. Sequences were obtained from peripheral blood. The receptors come from a human donor with an autoimmune cytopenia or autoimmune hepatitis (not recorded which).

This chain uses TRBV5-6 with TRBJ1-1; TCRdb lists TRBD1, though no DNA is available to test this call. The V gene's germline CDR1 is SGHDT and CDR2 YYEEEE. The CDR3 covers 15 residues. Here the CDR3 reads CASSLVPGWDTEAFF. The variable domain in full, completed from reference TRBV5-6 and TRBJ1-1, reads DAGVTQSPTHLIKTRGQQVTLRCSPKSGHDTVSWYQQALGQGPQFIFQYYEEEERQRGNFPDRFSGHQFPNYSSELNVNALLLGDSALYLCASSLVPGWDTEAFFGQGTRLTVV.

The chain combines TRBV10-3 with TRBJ2-1; TCRdb names TRBD1, which stays unverified in the absence of DNA. The CDR3 has 11 amino acids. Germline CDR1 and CDR2: ENHRY and SYGVKD. CDR3 residues: CAINSGDEQFF.

V and J are TRBV15 and TRBJ2-1; TCRdb outputs TRBD1, but without DNA this stays unchecked. This CDR3 contains 14 residues. Looked up from germline, CDR1 is LNHNV and CDR2 is YYDKDF (reference sequence). The CDR3 sequence is CATGSGGSYNEQFF.

V gene TRBV12-3 or TRBV12-4 combines with J gene TRBJ2-2; TCRdb indicates TRBD1, and absent DNA this call remains unverified. The CDR3 has 17 residues. CDR3 protein: CASRPWTATSNTGELFF.

V is TRBV30 and J is TRBJ2-7; the D gene TCRdb calls, TRBD2, cannot be checked with no DNA. The V gene's germline CDR1 is GTSNPN and CDR2 SVGIG (reference sequence). This CDR3 region has 17 residues. The CDR3 sequence: CAWSSMGLAGVRGEQYF.

The chain has TRBV6-1 and TRBJ2-1; with no DNA, the TCRdb D assignment of TRBD2 cannot be verified. This CDR3 has 13 amino acids. Per germline, CDR1 MNHNS and CDR2 SASEGT. CDR3 sequence: CASNRAEYNEQFF.

The chain employs TRBV5-6 and TRBJ2-5; checking the TCRdb D call of TRBD1 is not possible without DNA. This CDR3 is 13 amino acids long. Germline CDR1 reads SGHDT; CDR2 reads YYEEEE. CDR3 protein: CASKPRGWETQYF.

The chain carries TRBV12-3 or TRBV12-4 and TRBJ2-2. The CDR3 totals 13 residues. CDR3: CASSLTAMGELFF.

The chain joins TRBV7-2 to TRBJ2-3. In germline, CDR1 is SGHTA, CDR2 FQGNSA. The CDR3 has 14 residues. The CDR3 reads CASSLLGRTDTQYF.

Measured by frequency, this clonotype is medium-sized (0.01 to 0.1%). This chain connects TRBV6-5 to TRBJ2-2. The CDR3 totals 14 residues. Germline loops: CDR1 MNHEY, CDR2 SVGAGI. CDR3 residues: CASTRTTNTGELFF.

The chain recombines TRBV29-1 with TRBJ1-1. The germline CDR1 and CDR2 sequences are SQVTM and ANQGSEA. CDR3 size: 13 residues. The CDR3 sequence is CSVENTQNTEAFF.

This clonotype registers medium-sized (0.01 to 0.1%) by frequency. The chain employs TRBV29-1 and TRBJ2-1; TCRdb names TRBD1, which stays unverified in the absence of DNA. Per the germline V gene, CDR1 is SQVTM and CDR2 is ANQGSEA. This CDR3 is built from 14 residues. The CDR3 loop reads CSVRLGQGGNEQFF.